The rows below give T cell receptor beta chains drawn from one sample of a study of T cells in Graves' hyperthyroidism and ophthalmopathy. TCRdb re-analysed the multiplex PCR reads in MiXCR, keeping a single row per CDR3 protein. The sample has roughly 580,000 distinct CDR3 sequences, roughly 46% seen once. Sequencing was done on a sample of peripheral blood or thyroid tissue (not recorded which). Source of these receptors: a woman aged 18 to 35 with Graves' hyperthyroidism. The CDR3 runs from the conserved cysteine through the conserved F or W. The D gene is left open where the match is weak.

length	D	V	J	CDR3
14	-	TRBV24-1	TRBJ1-2	CATSPQGTHYGYTF
13	-	TRBV29-1	TRBJ2-7	CSVEAENKYEQYF
15	TRBD1	TRBV10-3	TRBJ2-5	CAISILTGDGETQYF
11	TRBD1	TRBV7-9	TRBJ1-2	CASETGSGYTF
15	-	TRBV2	TRBJ2-7	CATSDPGLGTREQYF
14	-	TRBV10-3	TRBJ2-5	CAISRSFAGETQYF
14	-	TRBV4-3	TRBJ1-2	CASSQVSTAVGYTF
12	-	TRBV11-2	TRBJ1-2	CASRLGGYGYTF
15	TRBD1	TRBV6-5	TRBJ1-1	CASSYSGQGNTEAFF
14	-	TRBV11-2	TRBJ1-6	CASSLVRRNSPLHF
13	-	TRBV29-1	TRBJ1-2	CSVGISRDYGYTF
13	-	TRBV10-1	TRBJ1-1	CASTRTAGAEAFF
13	-	TRBV7-8	TRBJ1-1	CASSQEGRAEAFF
17	-	TRBV6-5	TRBJ2-2	CASSYSTNPENTGELFF
15	TRBD2	TRBV7-2	TRBJ2-5	CASSFGLAYQETQYF
15	-	TRBV11-1	TRBJ2-1	CASSISQGTYNEQFF
16	-	TRBV7-3	TRBJ2-2	CASSPLGDINTGELFF